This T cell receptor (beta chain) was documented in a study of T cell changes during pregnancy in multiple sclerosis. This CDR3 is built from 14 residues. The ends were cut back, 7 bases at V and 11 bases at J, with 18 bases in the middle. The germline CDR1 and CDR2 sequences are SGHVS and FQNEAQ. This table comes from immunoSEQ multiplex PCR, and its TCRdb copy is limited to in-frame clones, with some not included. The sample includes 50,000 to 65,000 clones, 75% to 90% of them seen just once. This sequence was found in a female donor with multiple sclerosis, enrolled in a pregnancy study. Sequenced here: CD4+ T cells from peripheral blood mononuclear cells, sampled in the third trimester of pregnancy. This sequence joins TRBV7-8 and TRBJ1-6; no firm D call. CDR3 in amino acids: CASKDQAIGTPLHF. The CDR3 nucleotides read TGTGCCAGCAAGGACCAGGCGATCGGGACACCCCTCCACTTT.